The rows below give T cell receptor beta chains drawn from one sample of a study of shared clonotypes between healthy human individuals. Using immunoSEQ multiplex PCR, the repertoire was profiled, and TCRdb retains in-frame clones only, with some absent. The sample contains about a million clones, about 72% of which appear only once. Sequences were obtained from memory CD4+ T cells from PBMCs. The receptors shown here come from a man in his late teens or twenties in good health. Some clones in this sample may be carry-over from other donors' samples. The CDR3 runs from the conserved cysteine through the conserved F or W. A D gene is named only where the DNA matches it firmly. The listing skips clone size in some rows; elsewhere it reads once, few, many or a size class.

CDR3 | V | size | D
CSVTNRAPSGANVLTF | TRBV29-1 | NA | NA
CASSLAAGPNYGYTF | TRBV7-8 | NA | NA
CASSVRTSAGSGYTF | TRBV9 | NA | NA
CAWSGGLAGRKGPYEQYF | TRBV30 | NA | TRBD2
CASSPPLLAGGTGELFF | TRBV18 | NA | TRBD2
CASSQDEDSDQPQHF | TRBV4-1 | NA | NA
CASAWTGGVEKLFF | TRBV5-1 | few | TRBD1
CASSLTPTRQGLGELFF | TRBV5-1 | once | TRBD1
CASRRPPSYGYTF | TRBV28 | few | NA
CASSLQGGNEKLFF | TRBV11-2 | NA | TRBD1
CARSVGQGYEQYF | TRBV5-3 | NA | TRBD1
CASSQSQEGIGYTF | TRBV18 | NA | NA
CAWSLISRGGGDYGYTF | TRBV30 | few | NA
CASSFFPPEGNEQFF | TRBV27 | NA | NA
CASVTPGQGDYEQYF | TRBV28 | NA | TRBD1
CSATHTEAFF | TRBV20-1 | NA | NA
CASTRPRSGANVLTF | TRBV7-2 | few | NA
CASSLGTSGRAYNEQFF | TRBV28 | NA | TRBD2
CASSLALVAETQYF | TRBV7-2 | NA | NA
CASSLGGTPEAFF | TRBV5-1 | NA | NA
CASSFGGGSSYNEQFF | TRBV5-4 | NA | TRBD2
CASSLDALPLAFF | TRBV5-8 | NA | NA
CAIRTGTAENTEAFF | TRBV10-3 | once | TRBD1
CASSPEDSGNYGYTF | TRBV18 | NA | NA
CASSLVAGGETQYF | TRBV11-2 | NA | TRBD2
CASSLAIGTFTEAFF | TRBV5-1 | NA | NA
CASSQVGTSTWNEQFF | TRBV4-3 | NA | TRBD2
CAISPAVNEKLFF | TRBV10-3 | few | NA
CASSQDKGKKQYF | TRBV4-2 | NA | NA
CASSRVTWGSGRNTQYF | TRBV4-1 | NA | TRBD2
CASSFDGSRPYGYTF | TRBV5-1 | NA | NA